The present TCR beta chain was sequenced within a study of Ad26.COV2.S vaccination and SARS-CoV-2 variants. Study-wide results and caveats: Substantial post-vaccination breadth of spike-specific CD8+ and CD4+ T cell responses was reported. Comparability of non-spike TCR breadth was observed across vaccine and placebo recipients. Quantification of TCR breadth and depth may have yielded underestimates of total T cell responses.

Sequenced by immunoSEQ multiplex PCR; TCRdb stores in-frame clones only, minus some. The sample includes 350,000 to 500,000 clones, less than 95% of them seen just once. Concerning this clone: As yet, its antigen is unknown.

Per the germline V gene, CDR1 is KGHSH and CDR2 is LQKENI. The CDR3 length is 13 residues. The V end lost 3 bases, the J end lost 6 bases, and 9 bases lay between the germline ends. As to treatment: 15 to 20 received Ad26.COV2.S at low or high dose, single or two shots; about 5 received placebo; per-sample allocation not given. Sampling happened 63 days after the first vaccine or placebo injection. The donor's status was that of an adult aged 18-55 years in Boston. Sequenced material: peripheral blood, taken in a trial of Ad26.COV2.S vaccine versus placebo. This clonotype was sampled from a person between 18 and 65 years old who received the Ad26.COV2.S COVID-19 vaccine or a placebo. The chain recombines TRBV18 with TRBJ2-1; D remains unclear. The CDR3 DNA follows: TGTGCCAGCTCACCTACCAGAACCAATGAGCAGTTCTTC. Its protein is CASSPTRTNEQFF. The full variable domain, rest sourced from reference TRBV18 and TRBJ2-1, is NAGVMQNPRHLVRRRGQEARLRCSPMKGHSHVYWYRQLPEEGLKFMVYLQKENIIDESGMPKERFSAEFPKEGPSILRIQQVVRGDSAAYFCASSPTRTNEQFFGPGTRLTVL.